This entry describes one T cell receptor (beta chain). What it recognizes is unknown. The data stem from a study of T cells expressing NK-cell markers. CDR3 length equals 16 residues. The V gene's germline CDR1 is SGHTA and CDR2 FQGNSA. Study-level results: In roughly 6 donors, dominant CD3+CD56+NKG2C+ clones formed roughly 1.0-7.5% of CD8+ cells.

TCRdb reprocessed the 5' RACE reads; each CDR3 protein has one entry and no DNA is given. With 300,000 to 450,000 distinct CDR3 sequences in the sample, the ten largest clones hold 5.2%. What was sequenced was blood T cells: a sorted CD56 or NKG2C T cell subset, CD4+ or CD8+ T cells, or bulk PBMC T cells (not recorded which). The clonotype originates from a man aged 18 to 69 in good health. The rearrangement uses TRBV7-2 and TRBJ2-2. The CDR3 reads CASSLGYTSTGELFFF.